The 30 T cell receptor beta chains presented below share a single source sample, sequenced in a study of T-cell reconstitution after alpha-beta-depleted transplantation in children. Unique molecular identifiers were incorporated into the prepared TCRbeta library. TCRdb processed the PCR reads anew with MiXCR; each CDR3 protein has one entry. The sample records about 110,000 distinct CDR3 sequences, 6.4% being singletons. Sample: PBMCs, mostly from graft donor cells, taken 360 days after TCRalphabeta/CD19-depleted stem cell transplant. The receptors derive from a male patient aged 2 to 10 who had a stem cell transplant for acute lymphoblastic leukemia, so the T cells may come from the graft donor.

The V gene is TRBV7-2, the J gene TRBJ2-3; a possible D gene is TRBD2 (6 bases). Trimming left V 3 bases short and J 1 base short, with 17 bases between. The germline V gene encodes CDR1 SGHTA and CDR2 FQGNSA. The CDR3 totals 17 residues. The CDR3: CASSFGGVIGGTDTQYF. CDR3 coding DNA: TGTGCCAGCAGCTTCGGCGGGGTGATAGGGGGCACAGATACGCAGTATTTT.

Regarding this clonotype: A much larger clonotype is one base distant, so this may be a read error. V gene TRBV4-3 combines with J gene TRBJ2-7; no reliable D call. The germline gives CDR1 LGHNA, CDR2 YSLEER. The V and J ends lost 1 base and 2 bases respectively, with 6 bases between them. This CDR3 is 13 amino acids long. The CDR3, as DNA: TGCGCCAGCAGCCAAGGACGAGCCTACGAGCAGTACTTC. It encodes CASSQGRAYEQYF.

CDR3 sequence reads: CASSFQGLGEAFF. The CDR3 nucleotides read TGTGCCAGCAGTTTTCAGGGACTAGGCGAAGCTTTCTTT. The gene calls are TRBV28 and TRBJ1-1; the D gene is possibly TRBD1 (5 bases). The CDR3 has 13 amino acids. CDR1 and CDR2 from the germline V gene are MDHEN and SYDVKM. V was trimmed by 3 bases and J by 8 bases, leaving 13 bases between them. Using reference TRBV28 and TRBJ1-1 for the parts outside the CDR3, the full variable domain is DVKVTQSSRYLVKRTGEKVFLECVQDMDHENMFWYRQDPGLGLRLIYFSYDVKMKEKGDIPEGYSVSREKKERFSLILESASTNQTSMYLCASSFQGLGEAFFGQGTRLTVV.

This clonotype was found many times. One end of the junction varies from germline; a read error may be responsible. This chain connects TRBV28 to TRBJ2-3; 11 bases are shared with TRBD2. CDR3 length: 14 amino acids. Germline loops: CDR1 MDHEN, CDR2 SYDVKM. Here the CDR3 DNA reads TGTGCCTGCAGACTAGCGGGATATGTAGATACGCAGTATTTT. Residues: CACRLAGYVDTQYF.

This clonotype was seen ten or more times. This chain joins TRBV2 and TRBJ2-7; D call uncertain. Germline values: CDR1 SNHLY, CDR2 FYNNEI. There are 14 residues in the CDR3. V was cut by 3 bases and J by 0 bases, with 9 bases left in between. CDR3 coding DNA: TGTGCCAGCAGTGACCCCCAGGCCTCCTACGAGCAGTACTTC. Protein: CASSDPQASYEQYF.

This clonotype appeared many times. In DNA form, the CDR3 reads TGTGCCAGCAGCCAAGATAGGGGGGATATGAACACTGAAGCTTTCTTT. Amino acids: CASSQDRGDMNTEAFF. The V gene is TRBV4-2, the J gene TRBJ1-1, with a tentative D call TRBD1 (6 bases). CDR1 is LGHNA and CDR2 is YNFKEQ in the germline V gene. The V end was cut by 0 bases, the J end by 0 bases, with 11 bases between. CDR3 size: 16 residues.

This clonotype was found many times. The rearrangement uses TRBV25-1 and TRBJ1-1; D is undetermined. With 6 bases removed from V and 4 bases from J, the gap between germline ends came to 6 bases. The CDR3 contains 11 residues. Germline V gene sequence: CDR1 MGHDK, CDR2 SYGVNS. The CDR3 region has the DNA TGTGCCAGCAGCCCGGGCACTGAAGCTTTCTTT. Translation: CASSPGTEAFF.

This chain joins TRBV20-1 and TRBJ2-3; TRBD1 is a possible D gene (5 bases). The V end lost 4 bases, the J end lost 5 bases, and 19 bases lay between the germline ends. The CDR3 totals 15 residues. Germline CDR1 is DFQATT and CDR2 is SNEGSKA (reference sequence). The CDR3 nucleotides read TGCAGTGCTATGGGCCTAAAAGGGGCAGGAGATACGCAGTATTTT. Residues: CSAMGLKGAGDTQYF.

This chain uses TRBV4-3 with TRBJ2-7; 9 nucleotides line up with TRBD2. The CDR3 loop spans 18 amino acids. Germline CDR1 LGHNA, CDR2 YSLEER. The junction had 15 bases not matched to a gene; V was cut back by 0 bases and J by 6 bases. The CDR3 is CASSQEFARRGGAPEQYF. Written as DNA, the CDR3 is TGCGCCAGCAGCCAAGAGTTTGCGAGGCGGGGGGGGGCCCCCGAGCAGTACTTC.

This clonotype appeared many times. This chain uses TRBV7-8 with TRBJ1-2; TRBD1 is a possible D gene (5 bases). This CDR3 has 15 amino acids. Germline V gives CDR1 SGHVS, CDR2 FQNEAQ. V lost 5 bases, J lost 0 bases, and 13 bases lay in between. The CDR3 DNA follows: TGTGCCAGCAGCCGCCGGGGCCGTTCTAACTATGGCTACACCTTC. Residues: CASSRRGRSNYGYTF.

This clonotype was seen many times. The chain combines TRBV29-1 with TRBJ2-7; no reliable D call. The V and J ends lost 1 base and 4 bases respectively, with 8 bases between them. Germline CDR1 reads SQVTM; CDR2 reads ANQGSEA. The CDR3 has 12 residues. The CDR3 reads CSVEGGRYEQYF. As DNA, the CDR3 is TGCAGCGTTGAAGGCGGCCGGTACGAGCAGTACTTC.

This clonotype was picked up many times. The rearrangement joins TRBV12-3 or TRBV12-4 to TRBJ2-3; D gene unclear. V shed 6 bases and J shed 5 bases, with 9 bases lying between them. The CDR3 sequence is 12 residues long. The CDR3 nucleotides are TGTGCCAGCAGCTCGTCCAGAGATACGCAGTATTTT. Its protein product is CASSSSRDTQYF.

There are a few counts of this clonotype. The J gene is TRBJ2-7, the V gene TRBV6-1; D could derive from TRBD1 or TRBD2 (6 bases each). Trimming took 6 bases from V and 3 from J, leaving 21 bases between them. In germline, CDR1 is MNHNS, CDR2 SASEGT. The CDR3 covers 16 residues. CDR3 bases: TGTGCCAGCAGCTGGGGACTCGATGGAGGGGGCTACGAGCAGTACTTC. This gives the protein CASSWGLDGGGYEQYF.

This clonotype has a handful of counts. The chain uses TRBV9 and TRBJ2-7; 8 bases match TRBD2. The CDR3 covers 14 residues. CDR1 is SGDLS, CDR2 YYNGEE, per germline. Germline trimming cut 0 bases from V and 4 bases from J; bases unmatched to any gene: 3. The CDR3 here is CASSVGGGLYEQYF. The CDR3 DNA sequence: TGTGCCAGCAGCGTAGGCGGGGGGCTGTACGAGCAGTACTTC. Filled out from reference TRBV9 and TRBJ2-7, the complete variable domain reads DSGVTQTPKHLITATGQRVTLRCSPRSGDLSVYWYQQSLDQGLQFLIQYYNGEERAKGNILERFSAQQFPDLHSELNLSSLELGDSALYFCASSVGGGLYEQYFGPGTRLTVT.

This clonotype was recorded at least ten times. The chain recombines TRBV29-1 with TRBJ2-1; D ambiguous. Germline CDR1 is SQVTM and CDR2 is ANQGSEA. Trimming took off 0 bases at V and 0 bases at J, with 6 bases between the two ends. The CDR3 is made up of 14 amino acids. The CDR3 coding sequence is TGCAGCGTTGAAGACCGGAGCTCCTACAATGAGCAGTTCTTC. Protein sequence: CSVEDRSSYNEQFF.

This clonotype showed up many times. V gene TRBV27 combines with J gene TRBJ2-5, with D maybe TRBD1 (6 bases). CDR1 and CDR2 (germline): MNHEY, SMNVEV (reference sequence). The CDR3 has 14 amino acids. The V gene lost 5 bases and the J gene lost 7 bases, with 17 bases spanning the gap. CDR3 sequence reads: CASSPLGAEVTQYF. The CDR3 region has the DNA TGTGCCAGCAGTCCCTTGGGGGCAGAGGTGACCCAGTACTTC.

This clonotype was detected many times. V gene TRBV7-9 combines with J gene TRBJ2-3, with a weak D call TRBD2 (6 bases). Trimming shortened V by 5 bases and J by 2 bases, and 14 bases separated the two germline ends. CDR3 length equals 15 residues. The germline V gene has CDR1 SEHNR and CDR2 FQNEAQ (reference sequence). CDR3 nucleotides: TGTGCCAGCAGCCCGGCGGGGTTCTCCACAGATACGCAGTATTTT. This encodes CASSPAGFSTDTQYF.

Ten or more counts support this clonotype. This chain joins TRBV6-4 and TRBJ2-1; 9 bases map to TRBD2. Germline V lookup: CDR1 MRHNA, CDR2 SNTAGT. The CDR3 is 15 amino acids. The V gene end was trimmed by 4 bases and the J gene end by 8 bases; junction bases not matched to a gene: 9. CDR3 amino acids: CASSAFSGGFYEQFF. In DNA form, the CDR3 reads TGTGCCAGCAGTGCCTTTAGCGGGGGATTCTATGAGCAGTTCTTC.

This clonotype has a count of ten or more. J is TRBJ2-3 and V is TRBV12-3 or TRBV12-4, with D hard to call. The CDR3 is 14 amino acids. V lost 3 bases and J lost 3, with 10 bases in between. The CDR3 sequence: CASSFIVLTDTQYF. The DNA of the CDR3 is TGTGCCAGCAGTTTCATAGTTCTAACAGATACGCAGTATTTT.

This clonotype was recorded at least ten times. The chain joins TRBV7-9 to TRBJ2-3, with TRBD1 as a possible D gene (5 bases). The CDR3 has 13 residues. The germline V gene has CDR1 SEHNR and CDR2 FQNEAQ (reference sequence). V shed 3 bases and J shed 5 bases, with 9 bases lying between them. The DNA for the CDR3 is TGTGCCAGCAGCTTCTGGGGCGGAGATACGCAGTATTTT. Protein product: CASSFWGGDTQYF.

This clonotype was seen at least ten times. Written as DNA, the CDR3 is TGTGCCAGCAGCTCACACTTCGGACAGGGATCCTACGAGCAGTACTTC. Its translation is CASSSHFGQGSYEQYF. The V call is TRBV2, the J call TRBJ2-7, with 8 nucleotides matching TRBD1. Germline values: CDR1 SNHLY, CDR2 FYNNEI. The CDR3 totals 16 residues. V was pared by 6 bases and J by 1 base, with 11 bases of the junction left unmatched.

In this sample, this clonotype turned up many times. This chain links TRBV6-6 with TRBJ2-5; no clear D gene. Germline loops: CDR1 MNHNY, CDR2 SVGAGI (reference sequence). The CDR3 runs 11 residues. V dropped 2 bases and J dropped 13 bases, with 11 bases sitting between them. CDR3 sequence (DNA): TGTGCCAGCAGTTACGGCCATAACGGGTACTTC. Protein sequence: CASSYGHNGYF.

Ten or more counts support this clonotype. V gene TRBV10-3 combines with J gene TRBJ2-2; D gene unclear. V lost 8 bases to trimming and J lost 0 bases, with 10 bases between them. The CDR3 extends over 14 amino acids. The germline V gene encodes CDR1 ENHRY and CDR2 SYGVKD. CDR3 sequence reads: CAIWAGANTGELFF. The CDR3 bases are TGTGCCATCTGGGCCGGCGCGAACACCGGGGAGCTGTTTTTT.

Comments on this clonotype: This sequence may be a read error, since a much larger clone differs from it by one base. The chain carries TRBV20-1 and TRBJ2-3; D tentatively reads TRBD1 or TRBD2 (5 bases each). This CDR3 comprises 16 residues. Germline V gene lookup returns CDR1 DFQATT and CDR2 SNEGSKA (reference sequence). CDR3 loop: CCARVPWGSSTDTQYF. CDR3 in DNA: TGCTGTGCTAGAGTCCCTTGGGGGAGTAGCACAGATACGCAGTATTTT.

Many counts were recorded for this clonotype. The CDR3: CASSLELAGAKNIQYF. The CDR3 DNA sequence: TGTGCCAGCAGCTTAGAACTAGCGGGGGCCAAAAACATTCAGTACTTC. The V and J genes are TRBV7-8 and TRBJ2-4; 10 bases align to TRBD2. The CDR3 consists of 16 residues. Germline V gene lookup returns CDR1 SGHVS and CDR2 FQNEAQ. The V gene end was trimmed by 1 base and the J gene end by 1 base; junction bases not matched to a gene: 1.

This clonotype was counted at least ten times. CDR3 nucleotides: TGTGCCAGCAGCTTGGTCGTCCAGGGGGTCCGCACAGATACGCAGTATTTT. This translates into CASSLVVQGVRTDTQYF. The chain uses TRBV5-6 and TRBJ2-3, with 7 positions matching TRBD1. Germline CDR1 reads SGHDT; CDR2 reads YYEEEE. CDR3 length: 17 amino acids. V was clipped by 0 bases and J by 1 base; unmatched bases: 8.

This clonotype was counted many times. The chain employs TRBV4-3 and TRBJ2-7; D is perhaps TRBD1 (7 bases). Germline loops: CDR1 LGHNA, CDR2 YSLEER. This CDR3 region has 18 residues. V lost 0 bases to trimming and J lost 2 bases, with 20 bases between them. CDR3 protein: CASSQDWGSAGQTYEQYF. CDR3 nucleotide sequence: TGCGCCAGCAGCCAAGATTGGGGGAGTGCGGGACAGACCTACGAGCAGTACTTC.

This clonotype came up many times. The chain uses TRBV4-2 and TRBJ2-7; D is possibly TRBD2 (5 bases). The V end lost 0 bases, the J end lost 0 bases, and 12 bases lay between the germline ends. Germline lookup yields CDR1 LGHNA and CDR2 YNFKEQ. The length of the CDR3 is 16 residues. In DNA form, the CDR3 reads TGTGCCAGCAGCCAAGATGAGGACTTACTCTCCTACGAGCAGTACTTC. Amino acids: CASSQDEDLLSYEQYF.

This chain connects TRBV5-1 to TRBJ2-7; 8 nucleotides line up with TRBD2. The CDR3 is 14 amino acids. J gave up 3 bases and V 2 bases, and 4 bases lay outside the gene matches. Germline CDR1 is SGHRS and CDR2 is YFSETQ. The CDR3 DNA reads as TGCGCCAGCAGCTTTGCCAGCGGGAGCTACGAGCAGTACTTC. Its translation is CASSFASGSYEQYF.

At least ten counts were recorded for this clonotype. CDR3 sequence (DNA): TGTGCCAGCAGCTTAGGGGGACAGAGGAATGAAAAACTGTTTTTT. Protein: CASSLGGQRNEKLFF. The rearrangement links TRBV7-8 to TRBJ1-4; 7 bases match TRBD1. The CDR3 extends over 15 amino acids. Germline CDR1 SGHVS, CDR2 FQNEAQ. With V trimmed by 1 base and J by 5 bases, 4 bases remained unmatched.